The 11 T cell receptor beta chains listed next were all sequenced from one sample in a study of regulatory dendritic cells for organ transplantation. Their cognate antigens are unknown. CFSE-labeled sorted T cells met regulatory or mature dendritic cells for four to five days. This table comes from immunoSEQ multiplex PCR, and its TCRdb copy is limited to in-frame clones, with some not included. The data hold 4,000 to 5,000 clones, with about two thirds observed a single time. The source material was memory CD8+ T cells from blood cultured with dendritic cells. Subset described: CD45RO+ memory T cells. These receptors came from a human donor in good health.

This chain joins TRBV27 and TRBJ2-7; D remains unclear. This CDR3 has 12 amino acids. The ends were cut back, 8 bases at V and 1 base at J, with 9 bases in the middle. Germline V gives CDR1 MNHEY, CDR2 SMNVEV (reference sequence). The CDR3 bases are TGTGCCAGCGGGATCCCTTCCTACGAGCAGTACTTC. This translates into CASGIPSYEQYF.

V is TRBV5-4 and J is TRBJ2-7; D is possibly TRBD2 (6 bases). This CDR3 spans 15 amino acids. Trimming stripped 2 bases from V and 4 bases from J, with 16 bases between. Germline CDR1 and CDR2: SGHNT and YYREEE (reference sequence). The DNA of the CDR3 is TGTGCCAGCAGCTTTCGACTAGGACACCCTTACGAGCAGTACTTC. Its protein product is CASSFRLGHPYEQYF.

The genes are TRBV7-3 and TRBJ2-1, with 7 bases identical to TRBD1. V was clipped by 4 bases and J by 13 bases; unmatched bases: 7. Per germline, CDR1 SGHTA and CDR2 FQGTGA. The CDR3 is 12 amino acids. The DNA for the CDR3 is TGTGCCAGCAGCTCCATGGGGACAGAACAGTTCTTC. This translates into CASSSMGTEQFF.

The V and J genes are TRBV7-3 and TRBJ2-3; TRBD2 matches 7 bases. V lost 4 bases to trimming and J lost 2 bases; unmatched junction nucleotides: 6. The V gene's germline CDR1 is SGHTA and CDR2 FQGTGA. This CDR3 has 15 amino acids. The CDR3 DNA sequence: TGTGCCAGCAGCTCTTCGACTAGCTACACAGATACGCAGTATTTT. Protein sequence: CASSSSTSYTDTQYF.

This clone was seen only a few times. V gene TRBV6-1 combines with J gene TRBJ1-5; D remains unclear. Germline V gives CDR1 MNHNS, CDR2 SASEGT. Trimming removed 0 bases from V and 5 bases from J, with 11 bases in between. The CDR3 is 15 residues long. CDR3 sequence reads: CASSEAPSSHQPQHF. DNA of the CDR3: TGTGCCAGCAGTGAAGCCCCATCAAGTCATCAGCCCCAGCATTTT.

The chain employs TRBV11-1 and TRBJ2-7; the match to TRBD2 covers 14 bases. The germline CDR1 and CDR2 sequences are SGHAT and FQDESV (reference sequence). The CDR3 contains 16 residues. V dropped 1 base and J dropped 6; count of bases not matched to a gene: 5. In nucleotides, the CDR3 is TGTGCCAGCAGCTTAGTATCGGGACTAGCGGGAGCCGAGCAGTACTTC. It is translated as CASSLVSGLAGAEQYF.

V usage is TRBV10-3 and J usage is TRBJ2-7; TRBD2 might be the D (5 bases). Trimming stripped 6 bases from V and 2 bases from J, with 8 bases between. The germline gives CDR1 ENHRY, CDR2 SYGVKD. The CDR3 loop spans 12 amino acids. For the CDR3, the DNA is TGTGCCATCAGGGACGGGACCTACGAGCAGTACTTC. Translated: CAIRDGTYEQYF.

The chain is built from TRBV7-9 and TRBJ2-2; tentatively, D is TRBD1 or TRBD2 (6 bases each). Germline V lookup: CDR1 SEHNR, CDR2 FQNEAQ (reference sequence). The CDR3 covers 14 residues. The ends were cut back, 5 bases at V and 4 bases at J, with 11 bases in the middle. The CDR3 bases are TGTGCCAGCAGCCCGGGGGCGGGCACCGGGGAGCTGTTTTTT. This sequence encodes CASSPGAGTGELFF.

The chain has TRBV4-2 and TRBJ2-6, with 7 positions matching TRBD2. CDR3 length equals 16 residues. Germline V gene sequence: CDR1 LGHNA, CDR2 YNFKEQ. V trimming: 0 bases; J trimming: 1 base; junction bases outside the gene matches: 0. CDR3 in amino acids: CASSQEAGSGANVLTF. CDR3 bases: TGTGCCAGCAGCCAAGAAGCGGGGTCTGGGGCCAACGTCCTGACTTTC.

The V and J genes are TRBV13 and TRBJ2-7; 9 bases are shared with TRBD2. Germline CDR1 and CDR2: PRHDT and FYEKMQ (reference sequence). The ends lost 2 bases at V and 5 bases at J; junction bases unmatched: 10. The CDR3 is 16 amino acids. The CDR3 sequence is CASSLMGREGLNEQYF. CDR3 nucleotides: TGTGCCAGCAGCTTAATGGGGCGGGAGGGCCTGAACGAGCAGTACTTC.

The chain is built from TRBV7-2 and TRBJ1-1; D is undetermined. CDR1 is SGHTA, CDR2 FQGNSA, per germline. V was trimmed by 5 bases and J by 4 bases, leaving 8 bases between them. The CDR3 is 12 amino acids. CDR3 nucleotides: TGTGCCAGCAGCCCCCGTAGCACTGAAGCTTTCTTT. Its protein product is CASSPRSTEAFF.